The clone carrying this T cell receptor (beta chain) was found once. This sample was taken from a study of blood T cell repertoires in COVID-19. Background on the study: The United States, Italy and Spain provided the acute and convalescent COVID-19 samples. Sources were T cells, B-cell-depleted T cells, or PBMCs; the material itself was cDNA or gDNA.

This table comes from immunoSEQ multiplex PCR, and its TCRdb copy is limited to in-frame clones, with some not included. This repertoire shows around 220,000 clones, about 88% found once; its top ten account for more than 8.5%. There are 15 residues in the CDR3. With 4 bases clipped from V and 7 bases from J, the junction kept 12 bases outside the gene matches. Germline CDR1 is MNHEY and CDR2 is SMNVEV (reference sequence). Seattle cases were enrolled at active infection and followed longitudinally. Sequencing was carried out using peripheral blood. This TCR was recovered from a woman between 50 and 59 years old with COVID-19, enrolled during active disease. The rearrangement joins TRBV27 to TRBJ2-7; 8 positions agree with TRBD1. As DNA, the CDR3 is TGTGCCAGCAGTTCTCGCAGGGGGCGGTCAAGGGAGCAGTACTTC. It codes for CASSSRRGRSREQYF.